These 20 T cell receptor beta chains were sequenced from one sample in a study of cytomegalovirus exposure and HLA in healthy donors. This PCR relied on a set of 60 Vbeta primers and 13 Jbeta primers. Libraries were prepared by immunoSEQ multiplex PCR; TCRdb keeps only in-frame clonotypes and omits some of them. The sample gives about 140,000 clones, roughly 80% of which show up once; around 1.3% is in the top ten. Sample: PBMCs. The receptors were sampled from a female donor in good health and CMV-seronegative.

This chain connects TRBV19 to TRBJ2-1, with 11 bases aligning to TRBD2. V shed 5 bases and J 6 bases; nucleotides not matched to a gene: 6. Germline CDR1 reads LNHDA; CDR2 reads SQIVND (reference sequence). CDR3 length: 15 residues. The CDR3 is CASSSLAGEGNEQFF. Written as DNA, the CDR3 is TGTGCCAGTAGTTCACTAGCGGGAGAGGGCAATGAGCAGTTCTTC.

The V and J genes are TRBV6-6 and TRBJ1-1; no clear D. The CDR3 extends over 13 amino acids. Deletions cut 6 bases from V and 5 bases from J, with 13 bases between. Germline V gene sequence: CDR1 MNHNY, CDR2 SVGAGI (reference sequence). The CDR3 here is CASSSPTWTEAFF. The CDR3 nucleotides read TGTGCCAGCAGCTCCCCTACGTGGACTGAAGCTTTCTTT.

This clone was seen once. V is TRBV28 and J is TRBJ2-7, with a tentative D call TRBD2 (7 bases). Germline values: CDR1 MDHEN, CDR2 SYDVKM. V lost 2 bases and J lost 3, with 11 bases in between. CDR3 length: 14 residues. CDR3 sequence: CASSLRGGIYEQYF. CDR3 coding DNA: TGTGCCAGCAGTTTAAGGGGGGGAATCTACGAGCAGTACTTC.

This chain joins TRBV2 and TRBJ2-1; D may be TRBD2 (6 bases). Germline V gene data show CDR1 as SNHLY and CDR2 as FYNNEI. This CDR3 contains 14 residues. V lost 6 bases and J lost 8, with 17 bases in between. This CDR3 is CASSAGPVEDEQFF. In nucleotides, the CDR3 is TGTGCCAGCAGCGCGGGACCAGTTGAGGATGAGCAGTTCTTC.

CDR3 bases: TGTGCCATCAACTTAATGGACAGGGCGGGAGATACGCAGTATTTT. Its protein is CAINLMDRAGDTQYF. This chain connects TRBV10-3 to TRBJ2-3, with 8 bases lining up with TRBD1. This CDR3 contains 15 residues. From germline, CDR1 is ENHRY and CDR2 SYGVKD. J was trimmed by 5 bases and V by 7 bases; bases with no gene match: 11.

This clone was counted once. The chain couples TRBV7-6 to TRBJ1-3; D uncertain. The CDR3 spans 14 residues. Germline V gene sequence: CDR1 SGHVS, CDR2 FNYEAQ. V gave up 5 bases and J gave up 0 bases, with 8 bases separating them. The CDR3 coding sequence is TGTGCCAGCAGCCCGCAGGCCTCTGGAAACACCATATATTTT. Amino acids: CASSPQASGNTIYF.

V gene TRBV6-6 combines with J gene TRBJ1-1, with D unresolved. There are 15 residues in the CDR3. Germline CDR1 is MNHNY and CDR2 is SVGAGI (reference sequence). With 1 base removed from V and 8 bases from J, the gap between germline ends came to 17 bases. CDR3 protein: CASSYFSSQLVEAFF. In DNA form, the CDR3 reads TGTGCCAGCAGTTACTTCTCTTCGCAGTTGGTGGAAGCTTTCTTT.

The chain carries TRBV7-9 and TRBJ1-1; D may be TRBD1 (5 bases). This CDR3 region has 14 residues. CDR1 is SEHNR and CDR2 is FQNEAQ in the germline V gene (reference sequence). V lost 0 bases and J lost 5, with 10 bases in between. CDR3 sequence reads: CASSLATVGTEAFF. The CDR3 DNA reads TGTGCCAGCAGCTTAGCGACAGTTGGGACTGAAGCTTTCTTT.

V and J are TRBV7-9 and TRBJ2-7, with TRBD1 matching 7 bases. J lost 3 bases, V lost 1 base, and 6 bases had no gene match. This CDR3 region has 15 residues. CDR1 and CDR2 (germline): SEHNR, FQNEAQ (reference sequence). The CDR3 DNA sequence: TGTGCCAGCAGCTTAGATAGAGCAGGGGGCTACGAGCAGTACTTC. Translating gives CASSLDRAGGYEQYF.

This clone was seen only once. The rearrangement joins TRBV27 to TRBJ2-7, with 12 bases aligning to TRBD1. CDR1 MNHEY and CDR2 SMNVEV come from the germline V gene (reference sequence). The CDR3 is 14 amino acids. Unmatched junction bases numbered 3, after V lost 4 bases and J lost 5 bases. Written as DNA, the CDR3 is TGTGCCAGCAGTTCCGGGACAGGGGGCCACGAGCAGTACTTC. Amino acid sequence: CASSSGTGGHEQYF.

The rearrangement joins TRBV18 to TRBJ2-6; 9 bases match TRBD1. The CDR3 loop spans 18 amino acids. The J segment lost 0 bases and the V segment lost 1 base, leaving 4 bases of the junction unmatched. From germline, CDR1 is KGHSH and CDR2 LQKENI. CDR3 nucleotide sequence: TGTGCCAGCTCACCACAGGGACAGGGCCCCTCTGGGGCCAACGTCCTGACTTTC. Residues: CASSPQGQGPSGANVLTF.

The chain uses TRBV15 and TRBJ2-1; weak D call: TRBD2 (6 bases). The CDR3 contains 16 residues. V gave up 0 bases and J gave up 0 bases, with 9 bases separating them. CDR1 LNHNV and CDR2 YYDKDF come from the germline V gene (reference sequence). The CDR3 is CATSRERGSSYNEQFF. CDR3 nucleotide sequence: TGTGCCACCAGCAGAGAGCGGGGTAGCTCCTACAATGAGCAGTTCTTC.

This clone occurred a few times. The V and J genes are TRBV10-1 and TRBJ2-3, with D tentatively TRBD2 (5 bases). This CDR3 spans 14 amino acids. Trimming pared 3 bases from V and 5 bases from J, leaving 12 bases between. CDR1 is WNHNN, CDR2 SYGVQD, per germline (reference sequence). Here the CDR3 reads CASSELDAGDTQYF. The CDR3, as DNA: TGCGCCAGCAGTGAACTAGATGCGGGAGATACGCAGTATTTT.

This chain uses TRBV10-1 with TRBJ2-6; D unresolved. This CDR3 is 17 amino acids long. Germline V lookup: CDR1 WNHNN, CDR2 SYGVQD (reference sequence). The V and J ends lost 4 bases and 0 bases respectively, with 13 bases between them. The CDR3 region has the DNA TGCGCCAGCAGTGCCGGAGAAACTTACTCTGGGGCCAACGTCCTGACTTTC. Translated: CASSAGETYSGANVLTF.

CDR3 region: CASSLLGQVNTEAFF. The CDR3 nucleotides read TGTGCCAGCAGCTTATTGGGGCAGGTGAACACTGAAGCTTTCTTT. The V call is TRBV7-9, the J call TRBJ1-1, with D tentatively TRBD1 (5 bases). Per germline, CDR1 SEHNR and CDR2 FQNEAQ (reference sequence). Trimming stripped 2 bases from V and 0 bases from J, with 10 bases between. The CDR3 spans 15 residues.

This sequence joins TRBV5-1 and TRBJ2-5; 12 bases agree with TRBD1. The J segment lost 7 bases and the V segment lost 4 bases, leaving 8 bases of the junction unmatched. Germline CDR1 SGHRS, CDR2 YFSETQ. The length of the CDR3 is 15 residues. The CDR3 bases are TGCGCCAGCAGCCCAGGGACAGGGGGCGATGGGACCCAGTACTTC. Translation: CASSPGTGGDGTQYF.

This clone has only one observation. The chain uses TRBV7-9 and TRBJ2-7, with TRBD2 matching over 7 bases. V lost 2 bases and J lost 13; bases outside the gene matches: 8. The CDR3 is 12 amino acids. Germline assignment: CDR1 SEHNR and CDR2 FQNEAQ (reference sequence). CDR3 region: CASSLWGEGHYF. In DNA, the CDR3 is TGTGCCAGCAGCTTATGGGGGGAGGGCCACTACTTC.

This CDR3 is CASSRAGELTEQYF. Here the CDR3 DNA reads TGCGCCAGTTCCCGAGCGGGAGAGCTGACCGAGCAGTACTTC. The J gene is TRBJ2-7, the V gene TRBV5-1, with TRBD2 identical over 8 bases. Germline V lookup: CDR1 SGHRS, CDR2 YFSETQ. This CDR3 contains 14 residues. V lost 8 bases to trimming and J lost 6 bases; unmatched junction nucleotides: 13.

V and J are TRBV2 and TRBJ2-1; 10 bases match TRBD2. The CDR3 covers 15 residues. Trimming took 1 base from V and 7 from J; bases not matched to a gene: 4. In germline, CDR1 is SNHLY, CDR2 FYNNEI. The CDR3, as DNA: TGTGCCAGCAGTGAAGAGGTACTAGCGGGGAATGAGCAGTTCTTC. Translation gives CASSEEVLAGNEQFF.

This chain joins TRBV10-1 and TRBJ1-2, with TRBD1 identical over 8 bases. Trimming at V came to 0 bases and at J to 3 bases, leaving 6 bases not matched to a gene. This CDR3 contains 16 residues. CDR1 is WNHNN and CDR2 is SYGVQD in the germline V gene (reference sequence). The DNA of the CDR3 is TGCGCCAGCAGTGAGTCTGCGGGACAGGAGGACTATGGCTACACCTTC. It specifies CASSESAGQEDYGYTF.